This T cell receptor (beta chain) was recorded in a study of identical twins. The V segment lost 0 bases and the J segment 3 bases; nucleotides outside the gene matches: 7. CDR1 LGHNA and CDR2 YSLEER come from the germline V gene. CDR3 length equals 18 residues. Template switching (which added a universal primer site) was used, and cDNA carried unique molecular identifiers. From the 5' RACE reads, TCRdb called clonotypes with MiXCR, one entry per CDR3 protein. The sample carries 650,000 to 750,000 distinct CDR3 sequences, 21% recorded once. This clonotype has at least ten counts. Its target is unknown. Study outcomes and limitations: In zero-insertion analyses, partial confounding could arise from invariant MAIT and iNKT cells. There was more out-of-frame TCR alpha sharing in monozygotic twins than models estimated.

This sample also belongs to another study, concerning T cells expressing NK-cell markers.

The chain links TRBV4-3 to TRBJ2-1; 11 positions match TRBD2. The sample taken for sequencing was PBMCs. The sequence came from a woman under 30 in good health. The CDR3 coding sequence is TGCGCCAGCAGCCAAGATTTGCCGGGACTAGCGGTCTACAATGAGCAGTTCTTC. Translation: CASSQDLPGLAVYNEQFF.